This T cell receptor beta chain was captured in a study of blood T cell repertoires in COVID-19. Original data processing: Amplified reference gene primers provided the basis for estimating nucleated cell counts. TCRdb's table, derived via immunoSEQ multiplex PCR, lists solely in-frame clones and lacks some. The V and J calls and the clone size are those of that table, but D and trimming were determined from the DNA. The sample gives tens of thousands of clones, about 80% of which show up once; approximately 18% is in the top ten. Sequenced: peripheral blood. The receptor comes from a human donor in a cohort sampled during active COVID-19.

CDR3 region: CASSFLGLQAGLPYGYTF. In DNA, the CDR3 is TGTGCCAGCAGCTTTTTAGGACTCCAAGCAGGTCTTCCCTATGGCTACACCTTC. The V call is TRBV5-4, the J call TRBJ1-2; D gene unclear. CDR1 SGHNT and CDR2 YYREEE come from the germline V gene (reference sequence). The CDR3 is 18 amino acids. The V and J ends lost 2 bases and 4 bases respectively, with 24 bases between them.